This TCR beta chain originates from a study of chemoradiotherapy in HPV16-positive cancers. Study details: Candidate HPV-specific clones and shared TCR motifs came from a couple of HPV16-positive patients.

This clone was seen only a few times. As yet, its antigen is unknown. Findings and limits, study-wide: Candidate HPV-specific clones and E7-related TCR motifs grew in tumor during treatment. Functional assays defining HPV-specific T cells used only a couple of HPV16-positive patients.

The V end was cut by 3 bases, the J end by 2 bases, with 13 bases between. The V gene's germline CDR1 is MGHRA and CDR2 YSYEKL. The CDR3 is made up of 15 amino acids. Generated by immunoSEQ multiplex PCR, the TCRdb table keeps only in-frame clones and is missing some. The sample contains approximately 8,500 clones, 55% to 75% of which appear only once. Collection of the sample occurred from a patient who underwent chemoradiotherapy. This TCR was sampled from a human donor with HPV-associated anogenital cancer. V gene TRBV4-1 combines with J gene TRBJ2-5, with D perhaps matching TRBD1 or TRBD2 (5 bases each). This chain's CDR3 is CASSHSRGNQETQYF. Here the CDR3 DNA reads TGCGCCAGCAGCCATTCCCGGGGCAATCAAGAGACCCAGTACTTC.